The 28 T cell receptor beta chains given below trace back to one sample, sequenced in a study of cytomegalovirus exposure and HLA in healthy donors. Using immunoSEQ multiplex PCR, the repertoire was profiled, and TCRdb retains in-frame clones only, with some absent. The sample lists around 150,000 clones; 70% to 90% were seen once. The sample consisted of PBMCs. These TCRs come from a woman between 18 and 29 years old in good health and CMV-seropositive.

The chain recombines TRBV4-3 with TRBJ2-4; D is possibly TRBD2 (6 bases). V lost 0 bases to trimming and J lost 4 bases, with 13 bases between them. Germline values: CDR1 LGHNA, CDR2 YSLEER. CDR3 length: 16 residues. The DNA for the CDR3 is TGCGCCAGCAGCCAAGAAGGCGGAGGGGTAAAAAACATTCAGTACTTC. Its protein is CASSQEGGGVKNIQYF.

The chain couples TRBV7-9 to TRBJ1-1, with D unclear. There are 10 residues in the CDR3. The germline V gene encodes CDR1 SEHNR and CDR2 FQNEAQ (reference sequence). Between the trimmed V and J ends, which lost 5 bases and 6 bases, there was a span of 4 bases. The CDR3 DNA is TGTGCCAGCAGCCGCGCTGAAGCTTTCTTT. This translates into CASSRAEAFF.

This chain joins TRBV27 and TRBJ1-2; D perhaps matches TRBD1 (6 bases). V lost 0 bases and J 3 bases, leaving 8 bases between the germline ends. The CDR3 is made up of 14 amino acids. Germline-derived CDR1 and CDR2 are MNHEY and SMNVEV (reference sequence). The CDR3 region is CASSLSYRDYGYTF. As DNA, the CDR3 is TGTGCCAGCAGTTTATCGTACAGGGACTATGGCTACACCTTC.

The rearrangement joins TRBV18 to TRBJ1-5; D is perhaps TRBD1 (6 bases). V was cut by 2 bases and J by 7 bases, with 15 bases left in between. The CDR3 has 15 residues. Germline V CDR1 and CDR2: KGHSH, LQKENI. The CDR3 is CASSPSNGGQQPQHF. In nucleotides, the CDR3 is TGTGCCAGCTCACCATCGAACGGGGGGCAACAGCCCCAGCATTTT.

This rearrangement joins TRBV6-5 to TRBJ2-7; 7 bases match TRBD1. V shed 0 bases, J shed 3 bases, and the junction held 2 bases outside the gene matches. The germline gives CDR1 MNHEY, CDR2 SVGAGI. This CDR3 has 14 residues. The CDR3 DNA reads as TGTGCCAGCAGTTACTCGAGACAGGGCTACGAGCAGTACTTC. It translates to CASSYSRQGYEQYF.

The chain combines TRBV14 with TRBJ1-5; D ambiguous. The CDR3 contains 13 residues. CDR1 and CDR2 (germline): SGHDN, FVKESK. V lost 2 bases, J lost 2 bases, and 4 bases lay in between. CDR3 amino acids: CASSQRGNQPQHF. The DNA of the CDR3 is TGTGCCAGCAGCCAACGTGGCAATCAGCCCCAGCATTTT.

J is TRBJ2-7 and V is TRBV10-3; TRBD2 agrees at 7 bases. Germline CDR1 is ENHRY and CDR2 is SYGVKD. The J segment lost 6 bases and the V segment lost 11 bases, leaving 10 bases of the junction unmatched. The CDR3 sequence is 12 residues long. CDR3 nucleotide sequence: TGTGCCGGGGGGAGGGATCTCGGCGAGCAGTACTTC. Protein: CAGGRDLGEQYF.

The V call is TRBV27, the J call TRBJ1-1, with TRBD1 as a possible D gene (6 bases). This CDR3 has 16 residues. With 5 bases removed from V and 3 bases from J, the gap between germline ends came to 19 bases. Germline V lookup: CDR1 MNHEY, CDR2 SMNVEV (reference sequence). The chain's CDR3 is CASSNHPQGMDTEAFF. CDR3 DNA sequence: TGTGCCAGCAGTAACCACCCACAGGGAATGGACACTGAAGCTTTCTTT.

This clone came up a few times. Other DNA sequences in the same sample also yield this CDR3. The chain combines TRBV5-1 with TRBJ1-2, with 9 bases that match TRBD1. This CDR3 spans 13 amino acids. Trimming took 0 bases from V and 6 from J; bases not matched to a gene: 0. Germline assignment: CDR1 SGHRS and CDR2 YFSETQ. The CDR3 region has the DNA TGCGCCAGCAGCTTGGGGACAGGGGATGGCTACACCTTC. The encoded protein is CASSLGTGDGYTF.

The chain uses TRBV28 and TRBJ1-5; D is ambiguous. In germline, CDR1 is MDHEN, CDR2 SYDVKM. The CDR3 sequence is 11 residues long. V lost 8 bases, J lost 11 bases, and 13 bases lay in between. The CDR3 reads CASGPLSSQHF. CDR3 bases: TGTGCCAGCGGCCCCCTTTCGTCCCAGCATTTT.

The chain recombines TRBV7-2 with TRBJ2-3; no firm D call. Germline-derived CDR1 and CDR2 are SGHTA and FQGNSA. V lost 1 base to trimming and J lost 5 bases, with 4 bases between them. The CDR3 loop spans 12 amino acids. CDR3 protein: CASSLVRDTQYF. CDR3 DNA: TGTGCCAGCAGCTTAGTCCGAGATACGCAGTATTTT.

This chain joins TRBV18 and TRBJ2-1, with no clear D. This CDR3 comprises 18 residues. Trimming took off 2 bases at V and 0 bases at J, with 17 bases between the two ends. CDR1 KGHSH and CDR2 LQKENI come from the germline V gene. The CDR3, as DNA: TGTGCCAGCTCACCATTGGTCGCACCCCCGGGCTCCTACAATGAGCAGTTCTTC. This translates into CASSPLVAPPGSYNEQFF.

This CDR3 is CSVGAGWDTGELFF. The DNA of the CDR3 is TGCAGCGTTGGGGCGGGATGGGACACCGGGGAGCTGTTTTTT. J is TRBJ2-2 and V is TRBV29-1; a weak D match, TRBD2 (6 bases). The CDR3 runs to 14 residues. Germline assignment: CDR1 SQVTM and CDR2 ANQGSEA. V was pared by 4 bases and J by 3 bases, with 12 bases between.

The V call is TRBV7-8, the J call TRBJ1-2, with TRBD1 identical over 9 bases. The germline gives CDR1 SGHVS, CDR2 FQNEAQ. V shed 6 bases, J shed 8 bases, and the junction held 10 bases outside the gene matches. The CDR3 extends over 14 amino acids. CDR3 amino acids: CASSSQQGAYGYTF. The CDR3 bases are TGTGCCAGCAGTTCTCAACAGGGGGCGTACGGCTACACCTTC.

The chain combines TRBV2 with TRBJ1-2; TRBD1 matches 9 bases. J lost 8 bases, V lost 10 bases, and 14 bases had no gene match. CDR1 and CDR2 (germline): SNHLY, FYNNEI. The CDR3 length is 14 residues. The CDR3 DNA reads as TGTGCCACCCGGGACAGGGTCGGGGTGGGCGGCTACACCTTC. Its protein is CATRDRVGVGGYTF.

The chain employs TRBV4-1 and TRBJ2-1; D remains ambiguous. This CDR3 region has 15 residues. V was shortened by 0 bases and J by 8 bases, with 14 bases between the two germline ends. Germline V lookup: CDR1 MGHRA, CDR2 YSYEKL. CDR3 sequence: CASSQETRVLDEQFF. DNA for the CDR3: TGCGCCAGCAGCCAAGAAACGCGCGTATTGGATGAGCAGTTCTTC.

This chain connects TRBV9 to TRBJ1-2; TRBD1 aligns across 10 bases. Germline V lookup: CDR1 SGDLS, CDR2 YYNGEE. J gave up 2 bases and V 3 bases, and 4 bases lay outside the gene matches. The CDR3 spans 15 residues. For the CDR3, the DNA is TGTGCCAGCAGCGAGGGGGGACAGGGGAACTATGGCTACACCTTC. This sequence encodes CASSEGGQGNYGYTF.

This sequence joins TRBV5-1 and TRBJ2-1; TRBD2 matches 11 bases. CDR1 and CDR2 from the germline V gene are SGHRS and YFSETQ. V gave up 4 bases and J gave up 6 bases; unmatched junction bases: 3. The CDR3 consists of 14 residues. The CDR3 sequence: CASSRTSGSNEQFF. CDR3 bases: TGCGCCAGCAGCCGTACTAGCGGGAGCAATGAGCAGTTCTTC.

The chain uses TRBV30 and TRBJ2-2, with D perhaps matching TRBD1 (6 bases). The germline V gene has CDR1 GTSNPN and CDR2 SVGIG (reference sequence). The V end was cut by 4 bases, the J end by 5 bases, with 14 bases between. The CDR3 sequence is 14 residues long. The chain's CDR3 is CAWNLQGLTGELFF. For the CDR3, the DNA is TGTGCCTGGAATTTACAGGGCCTAACCGGGGAGCTGTTTTTT. Together with reference TRBV30 and TRBJ2-2, the CDR3 gives the full variable domain: SQTIHQWPATLVQPVGSPLSLECTVEGTSNPNLYWYRQAAGRGLQLLFYSVGIGQISSEVPQNLSASRPQDRQFILSSKKLLLSDSGFYLCAWNLQGLTGELFFGEGSRLTVL.

V usage is TRBV19 and J usage is TRBJ2-7, with D hard to call. Deletions cut 3 bases from V and 1 base from J, with 7 bases between. The V gene's germline CDR1 is LNHDA and CDR2 SQIVND (reference sequence). This CDR3 contains 13 residues. The CDR3 region is CASSISGSYEQYF. The CDR3 DNA follows: TGTGCCAGTAGTATCTCCGGGTCCTACGAGCAGTACTTC.

The chain links TRBV7-9 to TRBJ2-3; D possibly corresponds to TRBD2 (5 bases). Per the germline V gene, CDR1 is SEHNR and CDR2 is FQNEAQ (reference sequence). The CDR3 loop spans 16 amino acids. V lost 6 bases, J lost 3 bases, and 19 bases lay in between. The CDR3 region is CASSRGEGSETDTQYF. In DNA form, the CDR3 reads TGTGCCAGCAGTCGTGGAGAAGGGAGTGAAACAGATACGCAGTATTTT.

The V and J genes are TRBV13 and TRBJ2-2; 9 nucleotides agree with TRBD2. The trim removed 5 bases at V and 6 bases at J, leaving 4 bases unmatched. There are 14 residues in the CDR3. Looked up from germline, CDR1 is PRHDT and CDR2 is FYEKMQ (reference sequence). The CDR3 DNA reads as TGTGCCAGCAGCATGGGACTAGCCGCCGGGGAGCTGTTTTTT. It encodes CASSMGLAAGELFF. Full variable domain (outside the CDR3, taken from reference TRBV13 and TRBJ2-2): AAGVIQSPRHLIKEKRETATLKCYPIPRHDTVYWYQQGPGQDPQFLISFYEKMQSDKGSIPDRFSAQQFSDYHSELNMSSLELGDSALYFCASSMGLAAGELFFGEGSRLTVL.

The DNA for the CDR3 is TGTGCCAGCAGCCAAGAAATCGGGAGGGGAGCAGATACGCAGTATTTT. This sequence encodes CASSQEIGRGADTQYF. The V gene is TRBV4-2, the J gene TRBJ2-3; 8 nucleotides align to TRBD2. Trimming cost V 0 bases and J 4 bases; bases outside gene matches: 6. Germline V gene sequence: CDR1 LGHNA, CDR2 YNFKEQ. CDR3 length: 16 residues.

Only a few counts were recorded for this clone. The V and J genes are TRBV2 and TRBJ1-4, with D unresolved. CDR1 SNHLY and CDR2 FYNNEI come from the germline V gene. The V end was cut by 6 bases, the J end by 5 bases, with 4 bases between. The CDR3 is made up of 11 amino acids. CDR3 protein: CASRANEKLFF. CDR3 DNA sequence: TGTGCCAGCAGGGCCAATGAAAAACTGTTTTTT.

This sequence joins TRBV6-5 and TRBJ1-2; 10 positions agree with TRBD1. The CDR3 contains 15 residues. The J segment lost 4 bases and the V segment lost 5 bases, leaving 7 bases of the junction unmatched. Germline CDR1 is MNHEY and CDR2 is SVGAGI. This CDR3 is CASSHGTGASYGYTF. In DNA form, the CDR3 reads TGTGCCAGCAGTCACGGGACAGGGGCCAGCTATGGCTACACCTTC.

V is TRBV5-1 and J is TRBJ2-5, with D perhaps matching TRBD2 (6 bases). The CDR3 sequence is 16 residues long. Germline CDR1 reads SGHRS; CDR2 reads YFSETQ. Trimming took 1 base from V and 1 from J, leaving 14 bases between them. The CDR3 DNA reads TGCGCCAGCAGCTTGAAACGGGGAGGATCCCAAGAGACCCAGTACTTC. As protein: CASSLKRGGSQETQYF.

V is TRBV5-8 and J is TRBJ2-7, with 12 bases aligning to TRBD2. CDR1 and CDR2 from the germline V gene are SGHTS and YDEGEE. The CDR3 totals 15 residues. Trimming removed 4 bases from V and 4 bases from J; junction bases left unmatched: 6. The CDR3 protein is CASSQTSGRPYEQYF. DNA for the CDR3: TGTGCCAGCAGCCAGACTAGCGGGAGACCGTACGAGCAGTACTTC.

About this clone: Other DNA sequences in this specimen translate into the identical CDR3. The rearrangement joins TRBV6-1 to TRBJ2-7; no definite D call. Germline CDR1 is MNHNS and CDR2 is SASEGT. Trimming cost V 7 bases and J 0 bases, with 7 bases left between them. The CDR3 spans 12 residues. The CDR3 here is CASTLNSYEQYF. The DNA for the CDR3 is TGTGCCAGCACCCTAAACTCCTACGAGCAGTACTTC.